This is a list of T cell receptor beta chains from one sample in a study of shared clonotypes between healthy human individuals. The table came from immunoSEQ multiplex PCR; TCRdb's copy has only in-frame clones and leaves some out. The table has over 1.5 million clones, around 98% seen once. Sequences were obtained from naive CD4+ T cells sorted from blood. The origin of the receptors is a man aged 25 to 40 in good health. Each CDR3 is given with its conserved first and last residue. Fields, in order: V gene, clone size, D gene, J gene, CDR3 DNA, CDR3 protein. A D gene is named only where the DNA matches it firmly. Not every row has a clone size; where given, it reads once, few, many or a size class.

v_gene: TRBV6-1; abundance: -; d_gene: -; j_gene: TRBJ1-4; CDR3nt: TGTGCCAGTCGCGATCGAGAACCTAATGAAAAACTGTTTTTT; CDR3aa: CASRDREPNEKLFF
v_gene: TRBV9; abundance: -; d_gene: TRBD2; j_gene: TRBJ2-3; CDR3nt: TGTGCCAGCAGCGTAGAAGGACTAGCGGGTACAGATACGCAGTATTTT; CDR3aa: CASSVEGLAGTDTQYF
v_gene: TRBV7-8; abundance: -; d_gene: -; j_gene: TRBJ2-7; CDR3nt: TGTGCCAGCAGCTTACATCCGGCGGGAGAGCAGTACTTC; CDR3aa: CASSLHPAGEQYF
v_gene: TRBV5-6; abundance: once; d_gene: -; j_gene: TRBJ2-1; CDR3nt: TGTGCCAGCACCATTGGAACTTACTACAATGAGCAGTTCTTC; CDR3aa: CASTIGTYYNEQFF
v_gene: TRBV6-5; abundance: -; d_gene: -; j_gene: TRBJ2-5; CDR3nt: TGTGCCAGCAGTTACTTGGGGACCCAGTACTTC; CDR3aa: CASSYLGTQYF
v_gene: TRBV5-8; abundance: -; d_gene: -; j_gene: TRBJ2-1; CDR3nt: TGTGCCAGCAGCTTGATCGGGCTAGGGAGTGAGCAGTTCTTC; CDR3aa: CASSLIGLGSEQFF
v_gene: TRBV7-9; abundance: once; d_gene: -; j_gene: TRBJ2-7; CDR3nt: TGTGCCAGCACCGGAAGAGGGGAGCAGTACTTC; CDR3aa: CASTGRGEQYF
v_gene: TRBV10-2; abundance: -; d_gene: TRBD2; j_gene: TRBJ2-1; CDR3nt: TGCGCCAGCAATGGGAGGGCCGTCAATGAGCAGTTCTTC; CDR3aa: CASNGRAVNEQFF
v_gene: TRBV4-2; abundance: -; d_gene: TRBD2; j_gene: TRBJ2-3; CDR3nt: TGTGCCAGCAGCCAAGTGGCGGGAGCCACAGATACGCAGTATTTT; CDR3aa: CASSQVAGATDTQYF
v_gene: TRBV28; abundance: once; d_gene: -; j_gene: TRBJ2-5; CDR3nt: TGTGCCAGCAGTTTAATAGAACAAGAGACCCAGTACTTC; CDR3aa: CASSLIEQETQYF
v_gene: TRBV7-2; abundance: -; d_gene: -; j_gene: TRBJ2-3; CDR3nt: TGTGCCAGCAGCTTATTAGCTGATACGCAGTATTTT; CDR3aa: CASSLLADTQYF
v_gene: TRBV7-2; abundance: -; d_gene: TRBD2; j_gene: TRBJ2-1; CDR3nt: TGTGCCAGCAGCTTATTGCTTCGGGGACTAGCGGGAGATGAGCAGTTCTTC; CDR3aa: CASSLLLRGLAGDEQFF
v_gene: TRBV10-3; abundance: -; d_gene: TRBD1; j_gene: TRBJ1-3; CDR3nt: TGTGCCACCGGACAGGGGGCTCGAAACACCATATATTTT; CDR3aa: CATGQGARNTIYF
v_gene: TRBV14; abundance: -; d_gene: -; j_gene: TRBJ2-3; CDR3nt: TGTGCCAGCAGCCGATCTACCCGGGCTAGCCAGACAGATACGCAGTATTTT; CDR3aa: CASSRSTRASQTDTQYF
v_gene: TRBV4-1; abundance: -; d_gene: TRBD1; j_gene: TRBJ1-5; CDR3nt: TGCGCCAGCAGGTCCGACAGGGGTAGTCAGCCCCAGCATTTT; CDR3aa: CASRSDRGSQPQHF
v_gene: TRBV10-3; abundance: -; d_gene: TRBD2; j_gene: TRBJ2-3; CDR3nt: TGTGCCATCAGTCGCGGGGGGACTAGCACAGATACGCAGTATTTT; CDR3aa: CAISRGGTSTDTQYF
v_gene: TRBV25-1; abundance: -; d_gene: TRBD1; j_gene: TRBJ1-5; CDR3nt: TGTGCCAGCAGTGGGGACAGGGGTCAGCCCCAGCATTTT; CDR3aa: CASSGDRGQPQHF
v_gene: TRBV15; abundance: -; d_gene: -; j_gene: TRBJ1-3; CDR3nt: TGTGCCACCAGCTCCCGACGGGTTGAAAACACCATATATTTT; CDR3aa: CATSSRRVENTIYF
v_gene: TRBV5-6; abundance: -; d_gene: -; j_gene: TRBJ2-5; CDR3nt: TGTGCCAGCAGCTTGCTATTCGAGACCCAGTACTTC; CDR3aa: CASSLLFETQYF
v_gene: TRBV29-1; abundance: -; d_gene: -; j_gene: TRBJ2-5; CDR3nt: TGCAGCGTTTGGGGGGCAGACCAAGAGACCCAGTACTTC; CDR3aa: CSVWGADQETQYF
v_gene: TRBV19; abundance: -; d_gene: TRBD1; j_gene: TRBJ2-7; CDR3nt: TGTGCCAGAGACAGGGGGCACAAGCAGTACTTC; CDR3aa: CARDRGHKQYF
v_gene: TRBV4-2; abundance: -; d_gene: -; j_gene: TRBJ1-4; CDR3nt: TGTGCCAGCAGCCAAGAAGGGAAGGACCGGAATGAAAAACTGTTTTTT; CDR3aa: CASSQEGKDRNEKLFF
v_gene: TRBV5-1; abundance: -; d_gene: TRBD1; j_gene: TRBJ1-4; CDR3nt: TGCGCCAGCAGCTTGGGACAGGGGTCAAATGAAAAACTGTTTTTT; CDR3aa: CASSLGQGSNEKLFF
v_gene: TRBV7-9; abundance: -; d_gene: TRBD1; j_gene: TRBJ1-4; CDR3nt: TGTGCCAGCAGCCAGCCCCGCAGACAGGGGGCGGCAACTAATGAAAAACTGTTTTTT; CDR3aa: CASSQPRRQGAATNEKLFF
v_gene: TRBV5-1; abundance: -; d_gene: -; j_gene: TRBJ2-3; CDR3nt: TGCGCCAGCAGTCCAAACGGGGAGAGGACAGATACGCAGTATTTT; CDR3aa: CASSPNGERTDTQYF
v_gene: TRBV27; abundance: -; d_gene: TRBD2; j_gene: TRBJ2-4; CDR3nt: TGTGCCAGCAGTAACCGCTTAGCGGGAGCGGGCGGCAAAAACATTCAGTACTTC; CDR3aa: CASSNRLAGAGGKNIQYF
v_gene: TRBV9; abundance: once; d_gene: -; j_gene: TRBJ2-7; CDR3nt: TGTGCCAGCAGCGTAGTGGAGGCAGGAGGCGAGCAGTACTTC; CDR3aa: CASSVVEAGGEQYF
v_gene: TRBV9; abundance: -; d_gene: -; j_gene: TRBJ2-6; CDR3nt: TGTGCCAGCAGCGTAGGCTCTGCTGGGGCCAACGTCCTGACTTTC; CDR3aa: CASSVGSAGANVLTF
v_gene: TRBV2; abundance: -; d_gene: TRBD2; j_gene: TRBJ2-3; CDR3nt: TGTGCCAGCAGTAAACTAGCGGGAGCCGATACGCAGTATTTT; CDR3aa: CASSKLAGADTQYF
v_gene: TRBV16; abundance: -; d_gene: TRBD2; j_gene: TRBJ2-3; CDR3nt: TGTGCCAGCAGCCCCCGATGGACTAGCGGTTTGTCTAGCACAGATACGCAGTATTTT; CDR3aa: CASSPRWTSGLSSTDTQYF
v_gene: TRBV7-2; abundance: -; d_gene: -; j_gene: TRBJ1-5; CDR3nt: TGTGCCAGCAGCTTAGCGCAACAGCCCCAGCATTTT; CDR3aa: CASSLAQQPQHF
v_gene: TRBV7-9; abundance: -; d_gene: -; j_gene: TRBJ2-1; CDR3nt: TGTGCCAGCAGCTTTCGGGACAATGAGCAGTTCTTC; CDR3aa: CASSFRDNEQFF
v_gene: TRBV7-9; abundance: -; d_gene: -; j_gene: TRBJ2-1; CDR3nt: TGTGCCAGCAGCTTATTCGTCCCCTCCTACAATGAGCAGTTCTTC; CDR3aa: CASSLFVPSYNEQFF
v_gene: TRBV19; abundance: -; d_gene: TRBD1; j_gene: TRBJ2-7; CDR3nt: TGTGCCAGTAGTGCCCAACAGGGGATCTACGAGCAGTACTTC; CDR3aa: CASSAQQGIYEQYF
v_gene: TRBV11-2; abundance: -; d_gene: -; j_gene: TRBJ2-2; CDR3nt: TGTGCCAGCAGCTTAGCTGGCAGCAGGACCACCGGGGAGCTGTTTTTT; CDR3aa: CASSLAGSRTTGELFF
v_gene: TRBV4-1; abundance: -; d_gene: TRBD2; j_gene: TRBJ2-2; CDR3nt: TGCGCCAGCAGCCAGCATTTACTAGCGGGAGATGCCGGGGAGCTGTTTTTT; CDR3aa: CASSQHLLAGDAGELFF
v_gene: TRBV6-1; abundance: -; d_gene: -; j_gene: TRBJ2-7; CDR3nt: TGTGCCAGCACCACCGGGGCAATCGCCTACGAGCAGTACTTC; CDR3aa: CASTTGAIAYEQYF
v_gene: TRBV5-3; abundance: -; d_gene: TRBD1; j_gene: TRBJ2-1; CDR3nt: TGTGCCAGCAGCTTAGGACAGGGAGGTTCCAATGAGCAGTTCTTC; CDR3aa: CASSLGQGGSNEQFF